Below are 4 T cell receptor beta chains sequenced from a single sample in a study of T cell repertoires in cytomegalovirus infection. One entry per CDR3 protein, called by TCRdb with MiXCR from the reads. The data show around 100,000 distinct CDR3 sequences, under 50% seen once. The antigens these receptors bind are not known. Sequences were derived from CD8+ T cells from cultured PBMCs, sampled from culture after CMV antigen stimulation. These receptors were collected from a human donor in good health (CMV status not recorded). Some clones in this sample may be carry-over from other donors' samples.

V gene TRBV7-3 combines with J gene TRBJ1-1; tentative D call: TRBD1 (6 bases). CDR1 and CDR2 from the germline V gene are SGHTA and FQGTGA. Deletions cut 1 base from V and 4 bases from J, with 16 bases between. CDR3 length equals 16 residues. The CDR3 reads CASSLNPEGGGTEAFF. The DNA for the CDR3 is TGTGCCAGCAGCTTAAACCCCGAGGGGGGGGGCACTGAAGCTTTCTTT.

This clonotype was seen a single time. The V call is TRBV12-3 or TRBV12-4, the J call TRBJ2-5; D is ambiguous. V lost 0 bases to trimming and J lost 2 bases, with 4 bases between them. This CDR3 comprises 13 residues. DNA for the CDR3: TGTGCCAGCAGTTTAGCAGAGCAAGAGACCCAGTACTTC. Its translation: CASSLAEQETQYF.

This sequence joins TRBV5-1 and TRBJ1-2; perhaps TRBD1 as D (5 bases). The CDR3 covers 13 residues. Trimming shortened V by 0 bases and J by 10 bases, and 13 bases separated the two germline ends. Germline V lookup: CDR1 SGHRS, CDR2 YFSETQ. The CDR3, as DNA: TGCGCCAGCAGCTTGGAGGGGAATTTTGACTACACCTTC. This sequence encodes CASSLEGNFDYTF. Full variable domain (remainder filled in from reference TRBV5-1 and TRBJ1-2): KAGVTQTPRYLIKTRGQQVTLSCSPISGHRSVSWYQQTPGQGLQFLFEYFSETQRNKGNFPGRFSGRQFSNSRSEMNVSTLELGDSALYLCASSLEGNFDYTFGSGTRLTVV.

The CDR3: CASTLRGVDSGELFF. The DNA for the CDR3 is TGTGCCAGCACCTTACGGGGGGTGGATTCCGGGGAGCTGTTTTTT. The genes are TRBV6-6 and TRBJ2-2; 7 bases map to TRBD2. The CDR3 has 15 residues. V lost 7 bases to trimming and J lost 6 bases; unmatched junction nucleotides: 11. The germline V gene encodes CDR1 MNHNY and CDR2 SVGAGI (reference sequence).